Listed below are T cell receptor beta chains from one sample, sequenced in a study of T cells in localized non-small cell lung cancer. The table came from immunoSEQ multiplex PCR; TCRdb's copy has only in-frame clones and leaves some out. The sample lists some 40,000 clones; 90% to 95% were seen once. The sequencing used peripheral blood, collected before any cancer treatment. The receptors originated from a female donor at least 60 years old with stage I lung adenocarcinoma. Both conserved end residues are part of each CDR3. D genes are given only for firm matches. Clone size is given for some rows only: seen once, a few or many times, or a class if the clone is expanded.

D gene	V gene	clone size	J gene	CDR3 protein	CDR3 DNA
TRBD1	TRBV28	.	TRBJ1-5	CASSLRGQGNQPQHF	TGTGCCAGCAGTTTAAGGGGGCAGGGCAATCAGCCCCAGCATTTT
TRBD1	TRBV5-8	.	TRBJ2-7	CASSLQYGTGGYEQYF	TGTGCCAGCAGCCTCCAGTATGGGACAGGGGGCTACGAGCAGTACTTC
TRBD1	TRBV29-1	.	TRBJ1-2	CSAPDRVLGNYGYTF	TGCAGCGCCCCGGACAGGGTGCTAGGAAACTATGGCTACACCTTC
.	TRBV5-1	.	TRBJ1-2	CASSLSNGYTF	TGCGCCAGCAGCTTGTCCAATGGCTACACCTTC
TRBD1	TRBV29-1	once	TRBJ2-3	CSDRTGETTDTQYF	TGCAGCGACCGGACAGGGGAAACCACAGATACGCAGTATTTT
.	TRBV16	.	TRBJ1-5	CASSQRGQPQHF	TGTGCCAGCAGCCAACGGGGTCAGCCCCAGCATTTT
TRBD1	TRBV6-4	.	TRBJ1-1	CASSQGEDYTEAFF	TGTGCCAGCAGCCAGGGGGAGGACTACACTGAAGCTTTCTTT
TRBD2	TRBV7-9	.	TRBJ2-1	CASSLRPGLAVAGEQFF	TGTGCCAGCAGCTTACGTCCGGGACTAGCGGTGGCGGGTGAGCAGTTCTTC
.	TRBV4-1	.	TRBJ2-3	CASSQVKGVFDTQYF	TGCGCCAGCAGCCAGGTAAAAGGGGTCTTCGATACGCAGTATTTT
.	TRBV19	once	TRBJ1-2	CATAPGQNYGYTF	TGTGCCACCGCGCCGGGGCAGAACTATGGCTACACCTTC
.	TRBV5-1	.	TRBJ2-2	CASSLGETNTGELFF	TGCGCCAGCAGCTTAGGAGAAACGAACACCGGGGAGCTGTTTTTT
.	TRBV15	.	TRBJ1-5	CATSRDRLRALDSNQPQHF	TGTGCCACCAGCAGAGATCGGCTAAGGGCACTCGATTCCAATCAGCCCCAGCATTTT
.	TRBV9	once	TRBJ2-3	CASSPRSGGGGTQYF	TGTGCCAGCAGCCCACGTAGTGGCGGGGGCGGGACGCAGTATTTT
.	TRBV2	.	TRBJ1-2	CASRSTASDYGYTF	TGTGCCAGCAGATCGACAGCCAGCGACTATGGCTACACCTTC
.	TRBV28	.	TRBJ1-1	CASSLRGGPGRNTEAFF	TGTGCCAGCAGTTTAAGGGGAGGGCCAGGGCGGAACACTGAAGCTTTCTTT
.	TRBV7-9	.	TRBJ2-5	CASTLKGQGRGVETQYF	TGTGCCAGCACCCTTAAGGGCCAGGGTCGGGGTGTAGAGACCCAGTACTTC